The source of this T cell receptor beta chain is a study of vaccination and CD4 T cells after COVID-19. A word on this clonotype: Its antigen is unidentified.

The ends lost 7 bases at V and 6 bases at J; junction bases unmatched: 2. CDR3 length equals 13 residues. This sample's treatment: roughly ten-day PBMC culture with coronavirus spike peptide pools or control peptides (ViraFEST assay). Sequencing of the DNA from cultured CD4+ T cells was carried out with the Oncomine TCR Beta short-read assay. TCRdb used MiXCR to reprocess the PCR reads, holding one entry per CDR3 protein. The data hold 21,000 or so distinct CDR3 sequences, with nearly 55% observed a single time. This chain links TRBV12-3 or TRBV12-4 with TRBJ1-4; 10 bases align to TRBD1. Sequencing was done on a sample of CD4+ T cells from blood, cultured in vitro. The source is a human donor who had recovered from COVID-19. The CDR3 DNA reads TGTGCCAGCAAGGGACAGGGGTATGAAAAACTGTTTTTT. It is translated as CASKGQGYEKLFF.